One sample yielded the 32 T cell receptor beta chains listed below, sequenced in a study of T cells after somatic rescue of genetic block. Here immunoSEQ multiplex PCR was the method, and the copy in TCRdb shows in-frame clones only, minus some. Of tens of thousands of clones listed, roughly 92% are singletons. What was sequenced was peripheral blood mononuclear cells (PBMCs). The source is a man in his forties or fifties.

The chain has TRBV11-2 and TRBJ2-1, with 10 bases lining up with TRBD1. CDR1 and CDR2 (germline): SGHAT, FQNNGV. The CDR3 is 16 amino acids. V shed 5 bases and J 0 bases; nucleotides not matched to a gene: 4. Here the CDR3 DNA reads TGTGCCAGCAGCCGACAGGGGGCAGGCTCCTACAATGAGCAGTTCTTC. Translating it yields CASSRQGAGSYNEQFF. The full variable domain, its missing parts supplied by reference TRBV11-2 and TRBJ2-1, is EAGVAQSPRYKIIEKRQSVAFWCNPISGHATLYWYQQILGQGPKLLIQFQNNGVVDDSQLPKDRFSAERLKGVDSTLKIQPAKLEDSAVYLCASSRQGAGSYNEQFFGPGTRLTVL.

The V and J genes are TRBV5-1 and TRBJ2-1; the match to TRBD2 covers 11 bases. J was trimmed by 7 bases and V by 6 bases; bases with no gene match: 6. From germline, CDR1 is SGHRS and CDR2 YFSETQ. This CDR3 is 14 amino acids long. CDR3 protein: CASKLGLAVNEQFF. CDR3 DNA: TGCGCCAGCAAATTGGGACTAGCGGTGAATGAGCAGTTCTTC.

This clone has only a few counts. This sequence joins TRBV28 and TRBJ2-7; D is tentatively TRBD1 or TRBD2 (5 bases each). CDR3 length: 15 residues. Trimming shortened V by 3 bases and J by 3 bases, and 15 bases separated the two germline ends. Germline CDR1 is MDHEN and CDR2 is SYDVKM. CDR3 DNA: TGTGCCAGCAGTTTTGAATCGGTGGGGGTCTACGAGCAGTACTTC. Translating it yields CASSFESVGVYEQYF.

The chain joins TRBV7-9 to TRBJ1-1, with D uncertain. The CDR3 is 12 amino acids. Trimming stripped 1 base from V and 6 bases from J, with 6 bases between. Germline V gives CDR1 SEHNR, CDR2 FQNEAQ (reference sequence). This chain's CDR3 is CASSLGAAEAFF. Written as DNA, the CDR3 is TGTGCCAGCAGCTTAGGTGCGGCTGAAGCTTTCTTT. The full variable domain, in which reference TRBV7-9 and TRBJ1-1 provide the parts outside the CDR3, is DTGVSQNPRHKITKRGQNVTFRCDPISEHNRLYWYRQTLGQGPEFLTYFQNEAQLEKSRLLSDRFSAERPKGSFSTLEIQRTEQGDSAMYLCASSLGAAEAFFGQGTRLTVV.

This clone was observed once. CDR3 region: CASRTTWTAYEQYF. DNA of the CDR3: TGTGCCAGCAGGACGACCTGGACAGCCTACGAGCAGTACTTC. The gene calls are TRBV6-1 and TRBJ2-7; perhaps TRBD1 as D (6 bases). The germline V and J ends were trimmed by 6 bases and 2 bases, with 14 bases remaining between them. Germline loops: CDR1 MNHNS, CDR2 SASEGT. The CDR3 contains 14 residues.

This chain links TRBV11-3 with TRBJ2-2; D remains ambiguous. Between the trimmed V and J ends, which lost 2 bases and 1 base, there was a span of 5 bases. CDR1 is SGHNT, CDR2 YENEEA, per germline. CDR3 length: 14 amino acids. CDR3 sequence (DNA): TGTGCCAGCAGCTTATACAAGAACACCGGGGAGCTGTTTTTT. Amino acid sequence: CASSLYKNTGELFF.

V and J are TRBV27 and TRBJ2-7; D perhaps matches TRBD2 (6 bases). The CDR3 spans 14 residues. Per germline, CDR1 MNHEY and CDR2 SMNVEV (reference sequence). The V gene lost 2 bases and the J gene lost 5 bases, with 13 bases spanning the gap. The chain's CDR3 is CASSLSLANHEQYF. CDR3 in DNA: TGTGCCAGCAGTTTAAGCCTAGCGAACCACGAGCAGTACTTC.

The genes are TRBV28 and TRBJ2-3; the match to TRBD2 covers 9 bases. The CDR3 is 18 amino acids. Unmatched junction bases numbered 13, after V lost 6 bases and J lost 0 bases. Germline CDR1 MDHEN, CDR2 SYDVKM. The CDR3: CASRGWVAGDKSTDTQYF. The CDR3 nucleotides are TGTGCCAGCAGAGGGTGGGTAGCGGGAGATAAAAGCACAGATACGCAGTATTTT.

V usage is TRBV7-2 and J usage is TRBJ2-1; 9 nucleotides match TRBD2. The junction had 10 bases not matched to a gene; V was cut back by 2 bases and J by 8 bases. CDR3 length: 16 amino acids. Germline CDR1 SGHTA, CDR2 FQGNSA. The CDR3 reads CASSLLRRGGRDEQFF. CDR3 DNA: TGTGCCAGCAGCTTATTGAGGCGGGGGGGCCGGGATGAGCAGTTCTTC.

This chain joins TRBV18 and TRBJ1-5; 9 bases match TRBD1. The CDR3 is made up of 15 amino acids. Per the germline V gene, CDR1 is KGHSH and CDR2 is LQKENI. The trim removed 3 bases at V and 2 bases at J, leaving 2 bases unmatched. In nucleotides, the CDR3 is TGTGCCAGCTCACCGGACAGGGGCGGCAATCAGCCCCAGCATTTT. Amino acid sequence: CASSPDRGGNQPQHF.

This chain uses TRBV18 with TRBJ1-6; D might be TRBD1 (5 bases). The CDR3 totals 15 residues. V was clipped by 4 bases and J by 0 bases, with 7 bases between them. The germline V gene has CDR1 KGHSH and CDR2 LQKENI. Here the CDR3 reads CASSRGSSYNSPLHF. CDR3 coding DNA: TGTGCCAGCTCACGGGGGAGCTCCTATAATTCACCCCTCCACTTT.

This chain uses TRBV2 with TRBJ2-7; D gene unclear. Trimming removed 10 bases at V and 0 bases at J, with 16 bases between. CDR1 and CDR2 (germline): SNHLY, FYNNEI. The CDR3 has 14 residues. This chain's CDR3 is CATSLEPSSYEQYF. The CDR3 DNA is TGTGCCACCTCCTTGGAGCCTAGCTCCTACGAGCAGTACTTC.

This sequence joins TRBV11-2 and TRBJ2-5, with TRBD1 matching 7 bases. This CDR3 region has 15 residues. The junction had 4 bases not matched to a gene; V was cut back by 1 base and J by 2 bases. From germline, CDR1 is SGHAT and CDR2 FQNNGV. The CDR3 nucleotides are TGTGCCAGCAGCTTAGGGGGACAGATTCAAGAGACCCAGTACTTC. This encodes CASSLGGQIQETQYF.

The chain has TRBV6-5 and TRBJ1-5, with 9 bases identical to TRBD1. Germline-derived CDR1 and CDR2 are MNHEY and SVGAGI. This CDR3 has 14 residues. The V and J ends lost 5 bases and 6 bases, in that order; junction bases with no gene match: 5. The CDR3 sequence is CASSPGTGSQPQHF. The CDR3 region has the DNA TGTGCCAGCAGTCCCGGGACAGGGAGTCAGCCCCAGCATTTT.

The chain employs TRBV7-6 and TRBJ2-7; 7 bases fit TRBD1. Trimming removed 7 bases from V and 4 bases from J; junction bases left unmatched: 13. CDR1 and CDR2 from the germline V gene are SGHVS and FNYEAQ. The length of the CDR3 is 15 residues. The CDR3 bases are TGTGCCAGCACCCCGGGGCGAGCAGGGGGTTACGAGCAGTACTTC. It encodes CASTPGRAGGYEQYF.

V usage is TRBV29-1 and J usage is TRBJ2-5; D is ambiguous. The ends were cut back, 1 base at V and 2 bases at J, with 5 bases in the middle. Per the germline V gene, CDR1 is SQVTM and CDR2 is ANQGSEA. The length of the CDR3 is 12 residues. The CDR3 coding sequence is TGCAGCGTTGAAGGAGGACAAGAGACCCAGTACTTC. Protein product: CSVEGGQETQYF.

The V call is TRBV6-1, the J call TRBJ2-1; maybe TRBD2 (5 bases). Germline V gene data show CDR1 as MNHNS and CDR2 as SASEGT. The germline V and J ends were trimmed by 4 bases and 8 bases, with 15 bases remaining between them. The CDR3 sequence is 14 residues long. Here the CDR3 DNA reads TGTGCCAGCAGTGCCGAGGGCCCAAGTTATGAGCAGTTCTTC. The encoded protein is CASSAEGPSYEQFF.

The chain is built from TRBV30 and TRBJ2-5; D might be TRBD1 (5 bases). V lost 2 bases to trimming and J lost 5 bases, with 18 bases between them. CDR3 length equals 15 residues. CDR1 is GTSNPN, CDR2 SVGIG, per germline (reference sequence). The CDR3 nucleotides read TGTGCCTGGAGTCTGGGGCCACAGAGCCAGGAGACCCAGTACTTC. Protein product: CAWSLGPQSQETQYF.

With respect to this clone: The same CDR3 is also encoded by other DNA sequences in this sample. This chain connects TRBV19 to TRBJ1-1; D uncertain. V was trimmed by 9 bases and J by 2 bases, leaving 7 bases between them. There are 11 residues in the CDR3. The germline CDR1 and CDR2 sequences are LNHDA and SQIVND (reference sequence). The CDR3 DNA reads TGTGCCAGCAGCAGTAACACTGAAGCTTTCTTT. It codes for CASSSNTEAFF.

The chain couples TRBV6-5 to TRBJ1-3; D not resolved. The CDR3 has 14 residues. V lost 2 bases, J lost 2 bases, and 7 bases lay in between. Germline V gene data show CDR1 as MNHEY and CDR2 as SVGAGI. For the CDR3, the DNA is TGTGCCAGCAGTTACCGGACCCCTGGAAACACCATATATTTT. Amino acid sequence: CASSYRTPGNTIYF.

This sequence joins TRBV27 and TRBJ2-2; D call uncertain. Trimming pared 8 bases from V and 1 base from J, leaving 5 bases between. Germline CDR1 is MNHEY and CDR2 is SMNVEV (reference sequence). This CDR3 spans 12 amino acids. For the CDR3, the DNA is TGTGCCAGCGGATGGAACACCGGGGAGCTGTTTTTT. This codes for CASGWNTGELFF.

This chain's CDR3 is CATMGEETQYF. DNA for the CDR3: TGTGCCACCATGGGGGAAGAGACCCAGTACTTC. The V gene is TRBV28, the J gene TRBJ2-5; D tentatively fits TRBD1 or TRBD2 (5 bases each). The germline V and J ends were trimmed by 10 bases and 3 bases, with 9 bases remaining between them. This CDR3 spans 11 amino acids. Germline lookup yields CDR1 MDHEN and CDR2 SYDVKM.

CDR3 in amino acids: CASSLEDPRSYEQYF. CDR3 DNA sequence: TGTGCCAGCAGCTTAGAGGACCCACGCTCCTACGAGCAGTACTTC. The rearrangement uses TRBV7-9 and TRBJ2-7; D not certain. The CDR3 covers 15 residues. The germline V gene has CDR1 SEHNR and CDR2 FQNEAQ (reference sequence). V shed 1 base and J shed 0 bases, with 10 bases lying between them.

The chain links TRBV27 to TRBJ2-1, with 8 positions matching TRBD1. V was clipped by 0 bases and J by 7 bases; unmatched bases: 8. The CDR3 extends over 16 amino acids. The germline V gene has CDR1 MNHEY and CDR2 SMNVEV (reference sequence). The CDR3 is CASSLSNQGAGNEQFF. CDR3 DNA sequence: TGTGCCAGCAGTTTATCGAACCAGGGGGCAGGTAATGAGCAGTTCTTC.

The rearrangement joins TRBV14 to TRBJ2-1; 15 positions agree with TRBD2. V lost 4 bases to trimming and J lost 4 bases; unmatched junction nucleotides: 14. CDR1 is SGHDN and CDR2 is FVKESK in the germline V gene. CDR3 length: 20 residues. CDR3 in DNA: TGTGCCAGCAGCCCGACTCCGGGACTAGCGGGGGGCTCCCCGTACAATGAGCAGTTCTTC. Its protein is CASSPTPGLAGGSPYNEQFF.

V is TRBV27 and J is TRBJ1-2; a possible D gene is TRBD1 (5 bases). Trimming stripped 3 bases from V and 5 bases from J, with 22 bases between. CDR1 is MNHEY and CDR2 is SMNVEV in the germline V gene (reference sequence). The CDR3 has 17 amino acids. In DNA form, the CDR3 reads TGTGCCAGCAGTTTCGTTCGGGAGAGGGACGTGGGGTATGGCTACACCTTC. Amino acid sequence: CASSFVRERDVGYGYTF.

The chain combines TRBV4-1 with TRBJ2-5; 8 bases are shared with TRBD1. J gave up 0 bases and V 6 bases, and 15 bases lay outside the gene matches. The length of the CDR3 is 18 residues. Germline CDR1 is MGHRA and CDR2 is YSYEKL. The CDR3 DNA reads as TGCGCCAGCAGTGGGACAGGAGACACCGTCCGTAACCAAGAGACCCAGTACTTC. Protein: CASSGTGDTVRNQETQYF.

This chain links TRBV2 with TRBJ2-5; D not resolved. The V gene's germline CDR1 is SNHLY and CDR2 FYNNEI. This CDR3 is built from 11 residues. The V end was cut by 7 bases, the J end by 5 bases, with 8 bases between. DNA of the CDR3: TGTGCCAGCAACCCCCGTGAGACCCAGTACTTC. Encoded protein: CASNPRETQYF.

V and J are TRBV27 and TRBJ1-6, with 9 nucleotides matching TRBD1. The V gene end was trimmed by 6 bases and the J gene end by 10 bases; junction bases not matched to a gene: 7. Germline assignment: CDR1 MNHEY and CDR2 SMNVEV (reference sequence). The CDR3 is 14 amino acids. The CDR3 region has the DNA TGTGCCAGCAGACCGACAGGGGGGGTGTCACCCCTCCACTTT. Its protein product is CASRPTGGVSPLHF.

The J gene is TRBJ1-1, the V gene TRBV7-8, with a tentative D call TRBD1 (5 bases). Trimming stripped 0 bases from V and 2 bases from J, with 13 bases between. Germline V CDR1 and CDR2: SGHVS, FQNEAQ. The CDR3 runs 16 residues. The CDR3 DNA reads as TGTGCCAGCAGCTTAGCGACCCAGGGCGGAAACACTGAAGCTTTCTTT. Its translation: CASSLATQGGNTEAFF.

This chain links TRBV14 with TRBJ2-7; a possible D gene is TRBD2 (6 bases). V lost 2 bases, J lost 3 bases, and 20 bases lay in between. Germline assignment: CDR1 SGHDN and CDR2 FVKESK. This CDR3 comprises 17 residues. This CDR3 reads CASSQPSTGTGGYEQYF. Written as DNA, the CDR3 is TGTGCCAGCAGCCAACCCTCTACCGGGACCGGGGGCTACGAGCAGTACTTC.

The rearrangement joins TRBV7-2 to TRBJ2-3; D perhaps matches TRBD2 (7 bases). Trimming took 5 bases from V and 2 from J, leaving 17 bases between them. The CDR3 has 16 amino acids. Germline V CDR1 and CDR2: SGHTA, FQGNSA. DNA for the CDR3: TGTGCCAGCAGCGCGGGGGCGGGAGTTATCACAGATACGCAGTATTTT. Protein: CASSAGAGVITDTQYF.